This is a list of T cell receptor beta chains from one sample in a study of tumor-infiltrating lymphocytes in primary liver carcinoma. TCRdb reanalysed the multiplex PCR reads using MiXCR and keeps one entry per CDR3 protein. This table has 330,000 or so distinct CDR3 sequences, approximately 65% appearing once. The sequenced material came from peripheral blood. All receptors come from a man aged 35-49 years with primary liver carcinoma and hepatitis B virus infection. The CDR3 runs from the conserved cysteine through the conserved F or W. Each record gives: D gene, V gene, clone size, J gene, CDR3 protein, CDR3 DNA. The D gene is left open where the match is weak. Clone size is stated in some rows and not others, as once, few, many or a class when expanded.

>NA|TRBV6-1|NA|TRBJ1-2
CASFEDPPSTRSTF
TGTGCCAGCTTTGAAGATCCTCCCTCAACGAGGAGCACCTTC
>NA|TRBV2|once|TRBJ2-1
CVTRGGSRYNEQFF
TGTGTAACCAGGGGGGGGAGCCGCTACAATGAGCAGTTCTTC
>TRBD1|TRBV6-6|many|TRBJ2-5
CASNVRGREETQYF
TGTGCCAGCAACGTGAGGGGGCGAGAAGAGACCCAGTACTTC
>NA|TRBV6-4|NA|TRBJ1-6
CASKLQDSNPPLHF
TGTGCCAGCAAGTTACAGGACAGTAATCCACCCCTCCACTTT
>NA|TRBV6-1|NA|TRBJ2-3
CASSEVLGLTDTQYF
TGTGCCAGCAGTGAAGTTCTGGGACTCACAGATACGCAGTATTTT
>NA|TRBV5-1|NA|TRBJ2-2
CASSFTGGELFF
TGCGCCAGCAGCTTCACGGGCGGGGAGCTGTTTTTT
>TRBD2|TRBV6-2/TRBV6-3|few|TRBJ2-7
CASSYSGAGAFYEQYF
TGTGCCAGCAGTTACTCGGGAGCGGGGGCCTTCTACGAGCAGTACTTC
>NA|TRBV11-2|NA|TRBJ1-6
CASSLVSSPPHF
TGTGCCAGCAGCCTAGTCAGTTCACCCCCCCACTTT
>NA|TRBV7-9|few|TRBJ2-6
CASSRIWGGRGSGANVLTF
TGTGCCAGCAGTAGGATTTGGGGTGGCAGGGGCTCTGGGGCCAACGTCCTGACTTTT
>TRBD1|TRBV7-9|NA|TRBJ2-7
CASSFRDRVDEQYF
TGTGCCAGCAGCTTCCGGGACAGGGTAGACGAGCAGTACTTC
>TRBD1|TRBV5-4|once|TRBJ2-7
CASSLGTGGHFNEQYF
TGTGCCAGCAGCTTGGGAACAGGGGGCCATTTCAATGAGCAGTACTTC
>NA|TRBV11-2|NA|TRBJ1-1
CASSLGGVNAEAFF
TGTGCCAGCAGTTTAGGGGGAGTGAACGCTGAAGCTTTCTTT
>NA|TRBV11-2|NA|TRBJ1-4
CASSPQIRANEKLLF
TGTGCCAGCAGCCCTCAAATACGGGCTAATGAAAAACTGCTTTTT
>TRBD1|TRBV5-6|NA|TRBJ2-1
CASSLARDSSYNEQFF
TGTGCCAGCAGCTTGGCAAGGGACAGCTCCTACAATGAGCAGTTCTTC
>NA|TRBV28|NA|TRBJ1-5
CASSPNDNQPQHF
TGTGCCAGCAGTCCTAACGACAATCAGCCCCAGCATTTT
>TRBD1|TRBV9|NA|TRBJ2-1
CASSVFPGQGGEQFF
TGTGCCAGCAGCGTTTTTCCGGGACAGGGTGGTGAGCAGTTCTTC
>NA|TRBV28|once|TRBJ2-6
CACSLWAPFLSGANVLTF
TGTGCCTGCAGTTTATGGGCCCCTTTCCTCTCTGGGGCCAACGTCCTGACTTTC
>TRBD2|TRBV6-5|NA|TRBJ2-1
CASRQGGIAGAQSSYNVQFF
TGTGCTAGCAGGCAGGGAGGGATAGCGGGAGCCCAGTCCTCCTACAATGTGCAGTTCTTC
>NA|TRBV11-2|NA|TRBJ1-4
CATSLSASTLLWEKLFF
TGTGCCACCAGCTTAAGTGCCAGTACACTCCTGTGGGAAAAACTGTTTTTT
>NA|TRBV6-5|many|TRBJ2-4
CASREQGTNIQYF
TGTGCCAGCAGGGAACAGGGTACTAACATTCAGTACTTC
>NA|TRBV29-1|many|TRBJ2-7
CSGGDFYEQYF
TGCAGCGGGGGGGACTTCTACGAGCAGTACTTC
>NA|TRBV11-2|NA|TRBJ2-1
CASSSSTSYEQFF
TGTGCCAGCAGCTCATCGACATCCTACGAGCAGTTCTTC
>TRBD2|TRBV4-1|NA|TRBJ2-7
CASSQASGRGADYEQYF
TGCGCCAGCAGCCAAGCCAGCGGGAGGGGAGCGGACTACGAGCAGTACTTC
>NA|TRBV6-5|NA|TRBJ2-7
CASSQDMPYEQYF
TGTGCCAGCAGTCAGGACATGCCCTACGAGCAGTACTTC
>NA|TRBV10-3|once|TRBJ1-1
CAIVPNTEAFF
TGCGCCATCGTACCGAACACTGAAGCTTTCTTT
>NA|TRBV11-2|NA|TRBJ2-3
CVSSLGGGNTGTQYF
TGTGTCAGCAGCTTAGGGGGGGGGAACACAGGTACGCAGTATTTT
>TRBD2|TRBV6-5|large|TRBJ2-7
CASSYSSGNSEQYF
TGTGCCAGCAGTTACTCTAGCGGGAATAGCGAGCAGTACTTC
>NA|TRBV4-3|NA|TRBJ2-5
CASSPQLGHQGTQYF
TGCGCCAGCAGCCCTCAGCTAGGACACCAAGGGACCCAGTACTTC